This T cell receptor (beta chain) was obtained from a study of somatic mutations in cytotoxic T cells in rheumatoid arthritis. TCRdb's table, derived via immunoSEQ multiplex PCR, lists solely in-frame clones and lacks some. Among some 20,000 clones, over 70% were seen once, and the ten largest hold roughly 23%. The CDR3 is 14 amino acids. The V end lost 3 bases, the J end lost 1 base, and 9 bases lay between the germline ends. The germline V gene encodes CDR1 SEHNR and CDR2 FQNEAQ (reference sequence). This clone has more than one count but fewer than ten. The sequencing sample was made of CD8+ T cells sorted from blood. The clonotype originates from a woman aged 55 to 70 in good health. This chain links TRBV7-9 with TRBJ1-1; the D is unclear. DNA of the CDR3: TGTGCCAGCAGCTTCCGGCAGCAGAACACTGAAGCTTTCTTT. Amino acid sequence: CASSFRQQNTEAFF.